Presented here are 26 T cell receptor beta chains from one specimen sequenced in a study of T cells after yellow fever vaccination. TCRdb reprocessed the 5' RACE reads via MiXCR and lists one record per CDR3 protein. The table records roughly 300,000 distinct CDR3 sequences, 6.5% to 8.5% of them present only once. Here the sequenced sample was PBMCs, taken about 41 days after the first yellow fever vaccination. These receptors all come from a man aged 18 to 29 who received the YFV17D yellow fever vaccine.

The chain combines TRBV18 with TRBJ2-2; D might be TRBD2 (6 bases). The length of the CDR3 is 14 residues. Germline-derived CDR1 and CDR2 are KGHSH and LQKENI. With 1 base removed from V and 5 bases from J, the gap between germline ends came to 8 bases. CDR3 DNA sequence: TGTGCCAGCTCACCACTCAGCGGGACCGGGGAGCTGTTTTTT. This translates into CASSPLSGTGELFF.

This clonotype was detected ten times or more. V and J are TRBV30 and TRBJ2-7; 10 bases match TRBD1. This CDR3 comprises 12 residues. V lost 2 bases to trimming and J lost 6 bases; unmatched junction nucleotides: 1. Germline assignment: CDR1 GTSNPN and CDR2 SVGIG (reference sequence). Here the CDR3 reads CAWSRTGGEQYF. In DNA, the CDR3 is TGTGCCTGGAGTAGGACAGGGGGCGAGCAGTACTTC.

The CDR3 reads CASSQVGQGSYGYTF. CDR3 DNA: TGTGCCAGCAGCCAAGTTGGGCAGGGTAGCTATGGCTACACCTTC. V usage is TRBV3-1 and J usage is TRBJ1-2; D is possibly TRBD1 (5 bases). This CDR3 is built from 15 residues. Germline CDR1 and CDR2: LGHDT and YNNKEL (reference sequence). Trimming took 1 base from V and 4 from J, leaving 13 bases between them.

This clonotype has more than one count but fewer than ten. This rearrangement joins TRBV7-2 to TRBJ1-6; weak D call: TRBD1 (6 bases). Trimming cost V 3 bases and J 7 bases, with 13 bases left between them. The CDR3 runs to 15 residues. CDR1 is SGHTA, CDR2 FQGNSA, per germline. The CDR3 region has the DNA TGTGCCAGCAGCTTCTGGCGACAGGCCAATTCACCCCTCCACTTT. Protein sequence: CASSFWRQANSPLHF.

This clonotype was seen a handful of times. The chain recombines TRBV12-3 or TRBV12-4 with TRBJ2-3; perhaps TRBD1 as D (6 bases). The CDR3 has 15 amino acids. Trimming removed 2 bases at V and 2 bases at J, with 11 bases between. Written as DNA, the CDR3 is TGTGCCAGCAGTTTACGGGACACCTACACAGATACGCAGTATTTT. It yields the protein CASSLRDTYTDTQYF.

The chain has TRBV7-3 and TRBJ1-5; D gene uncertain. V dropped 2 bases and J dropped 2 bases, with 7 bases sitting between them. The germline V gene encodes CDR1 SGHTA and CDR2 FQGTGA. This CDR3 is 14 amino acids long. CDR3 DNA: TGTGCCAGCAGCTTAGGGGAAGGCAATCAGCCCCAGCATTTT. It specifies CASSLGEGNQPQHF.

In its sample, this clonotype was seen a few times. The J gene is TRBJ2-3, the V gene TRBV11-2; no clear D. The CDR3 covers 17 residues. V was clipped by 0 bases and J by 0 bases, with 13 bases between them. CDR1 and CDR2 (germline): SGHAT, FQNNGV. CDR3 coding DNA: TGTGCCAGCAGCTTAGAGAGTGCCAAGGCTAGCACAGATACGCAGTATTTT. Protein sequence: CASSLESAKASTDTQYF. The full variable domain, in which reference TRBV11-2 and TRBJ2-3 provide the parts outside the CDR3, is EAGVAQSPRYKIIEKRQSVAFWCNPISGHATLYWYQQILGQGPKLLIQFQNNGVVDDSQLPKDRFSAERLKGVDSTLKIQPAKLEDSAVYLCASSLESAKASTDTQYFGPGTRLTVL.

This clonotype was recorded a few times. The CDR3 DNA is TGTGCCAGCACCTTTCTCGGGCATCCTGAGCAGTTCTTC. It yields the protein CASTFLGHPEQFF. This chain uses TRBV6-6 with TRBJ2-1, with no clear D. V dropped 7 bases and J dropped 9 bases, with 16 bases sitting between them. The CDR3 covers 13 residues. Germline-derived CDR1 and CDR2 are MNHNY and SVGAGI (reference sequence).

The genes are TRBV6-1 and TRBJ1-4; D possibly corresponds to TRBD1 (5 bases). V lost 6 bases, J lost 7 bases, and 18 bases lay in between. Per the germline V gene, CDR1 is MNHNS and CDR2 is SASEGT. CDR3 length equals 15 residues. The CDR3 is CASRDQGLRGEKLFF. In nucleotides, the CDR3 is TGTGCCAGCAGGGACCAGGGCCTGCGTGGTGAAAAACTGTTTTTT.

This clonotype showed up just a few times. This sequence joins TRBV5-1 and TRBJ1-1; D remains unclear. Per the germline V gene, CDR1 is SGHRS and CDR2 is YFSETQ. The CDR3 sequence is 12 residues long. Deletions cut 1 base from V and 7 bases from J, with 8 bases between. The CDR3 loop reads CASSLLGDEAFF. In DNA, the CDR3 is TGCGCCAGCAGCTTGCTCGGGGATGAAGCTTTCTTT. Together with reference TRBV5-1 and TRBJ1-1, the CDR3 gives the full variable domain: KAGVTQTPRYLIKTRGQQVTLSCSPISGHRSVSWYQQTPGQGLQFLFEYFSETQRNKGNFPGRFSGRQFSNSRSEMNVSTLELGDSALYLCASSLLGDEAFFGQGTRLTVV.

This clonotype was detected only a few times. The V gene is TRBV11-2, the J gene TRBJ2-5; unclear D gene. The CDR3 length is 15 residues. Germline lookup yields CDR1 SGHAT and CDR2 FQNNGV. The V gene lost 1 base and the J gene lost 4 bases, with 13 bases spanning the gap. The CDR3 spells CASSLVGSQVETQYF. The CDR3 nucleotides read TGTGCCAGCAGCTTAGTGGGAAGCCAAGTAGAGACCCAGTACTTC.

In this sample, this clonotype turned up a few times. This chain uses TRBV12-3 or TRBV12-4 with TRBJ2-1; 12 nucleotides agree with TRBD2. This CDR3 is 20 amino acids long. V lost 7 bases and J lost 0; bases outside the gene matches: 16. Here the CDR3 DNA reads TGTGCCAGCACTTTCAGGGCGGGGCTAGCGGGGGGGAGCTCCTACAATGAGCAGTTCTTC. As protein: CASTFRAGLAGGSSYNEQFF.

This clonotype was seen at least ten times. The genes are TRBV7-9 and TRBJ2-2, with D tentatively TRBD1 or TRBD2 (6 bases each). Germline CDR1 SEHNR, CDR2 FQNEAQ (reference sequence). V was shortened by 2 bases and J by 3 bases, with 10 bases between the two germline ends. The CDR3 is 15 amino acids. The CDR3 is CASSLKGDYTGELFF. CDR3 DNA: TGTGCCAGCAGCTTAAAGGGGGACTACACCGGGGAGCTGTTTTTT.

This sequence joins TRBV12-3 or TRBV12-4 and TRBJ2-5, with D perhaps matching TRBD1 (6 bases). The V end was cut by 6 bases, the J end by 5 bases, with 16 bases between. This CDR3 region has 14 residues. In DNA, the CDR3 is TGTGCCAGCAGCCTAAATGCAGGGGACGAGACCCAGTACTTC. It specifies CASSLNAGDETQYF.

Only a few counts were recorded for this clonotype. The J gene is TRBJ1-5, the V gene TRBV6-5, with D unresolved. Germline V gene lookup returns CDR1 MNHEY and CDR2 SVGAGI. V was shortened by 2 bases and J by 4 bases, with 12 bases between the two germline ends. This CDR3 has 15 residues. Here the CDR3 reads CASSYGQAVNQPQHF. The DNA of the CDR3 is TGTGCCAGCAGTTACGGGCAGGCTGTGAATCAGCCCCAGCATTTT.

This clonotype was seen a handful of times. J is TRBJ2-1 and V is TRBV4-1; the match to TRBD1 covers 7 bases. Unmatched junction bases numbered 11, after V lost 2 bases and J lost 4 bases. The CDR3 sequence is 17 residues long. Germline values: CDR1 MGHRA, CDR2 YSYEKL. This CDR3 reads CASSQPGRDRNYNEQFF. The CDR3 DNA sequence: TGCGCCAGCAGCCAACCCGGCCGGGACAGAAATTACAATGAGCAGTTCTTC.

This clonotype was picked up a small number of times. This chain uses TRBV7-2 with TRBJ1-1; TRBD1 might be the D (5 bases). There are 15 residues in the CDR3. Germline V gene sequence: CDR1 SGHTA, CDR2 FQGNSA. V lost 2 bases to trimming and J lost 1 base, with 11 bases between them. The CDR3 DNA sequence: TGTGCCAGCAGCTTATCAGGGAGAAAGAACACTGAAGCTTTCTTT. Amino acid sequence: CASSLSGRKNTEAFF.

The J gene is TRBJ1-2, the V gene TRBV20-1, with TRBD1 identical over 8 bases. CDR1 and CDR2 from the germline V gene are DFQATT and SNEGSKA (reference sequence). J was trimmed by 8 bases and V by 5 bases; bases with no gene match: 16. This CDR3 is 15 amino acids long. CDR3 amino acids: CSASGQGWGLGGYTF. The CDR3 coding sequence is TGCAGTGCTTCCGGACAGGGATGGGGATTAGGGGGCTACACCTTC.

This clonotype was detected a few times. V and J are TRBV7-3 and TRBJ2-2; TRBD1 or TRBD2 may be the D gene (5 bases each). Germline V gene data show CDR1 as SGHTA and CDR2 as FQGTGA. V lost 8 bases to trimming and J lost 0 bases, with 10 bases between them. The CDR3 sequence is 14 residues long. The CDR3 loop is CASRPGPNTGELFF. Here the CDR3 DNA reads TGTGCCAGCCGTCCGGGACCGAACACCGGGGAGCTGTTTTTT.

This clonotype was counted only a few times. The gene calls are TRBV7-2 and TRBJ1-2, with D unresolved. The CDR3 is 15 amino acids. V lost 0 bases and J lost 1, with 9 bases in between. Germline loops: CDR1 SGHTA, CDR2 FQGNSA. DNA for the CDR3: TGTGCCAGCAGCTTAGCCGGACTGTATAACTATGGCTACACCTTC. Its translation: CASSLAGLYNYGYTF.

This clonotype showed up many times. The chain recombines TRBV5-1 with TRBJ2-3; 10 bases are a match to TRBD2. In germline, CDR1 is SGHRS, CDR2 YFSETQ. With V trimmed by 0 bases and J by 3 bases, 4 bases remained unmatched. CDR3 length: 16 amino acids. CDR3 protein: CASSLVPSGGTDTQYF. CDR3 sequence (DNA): TGCGCCAGCAGCTTGGTGCCTAGCGGGGGTACAGATACGCAGTATTTT.

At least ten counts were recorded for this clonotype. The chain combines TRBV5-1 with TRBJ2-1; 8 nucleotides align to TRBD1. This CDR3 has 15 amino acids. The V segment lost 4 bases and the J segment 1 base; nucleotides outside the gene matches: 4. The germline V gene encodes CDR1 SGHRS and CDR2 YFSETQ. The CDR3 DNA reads TGCGCCAGCAGCGGGACAGGAGGGTCCTACAATGAGCAGTTCTTC. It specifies CASSGTGGSYNEQFF.

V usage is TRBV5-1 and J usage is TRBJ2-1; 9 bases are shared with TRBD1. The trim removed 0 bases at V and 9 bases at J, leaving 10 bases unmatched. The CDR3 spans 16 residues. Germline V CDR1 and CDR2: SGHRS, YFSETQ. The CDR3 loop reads CASSLVPGTGMGEQFF. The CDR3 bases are TGCGCCAGCAGCTTGGTTCCCGGGACAGGGATGGGTGAGCAGTTCTTC.

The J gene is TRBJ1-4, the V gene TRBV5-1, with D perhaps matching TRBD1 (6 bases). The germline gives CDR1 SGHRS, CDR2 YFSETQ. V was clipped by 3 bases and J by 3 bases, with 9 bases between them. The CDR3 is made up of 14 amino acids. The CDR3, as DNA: TGCGCCAGCAGCTGGACAGAACCTAATGAAAAACTGTTTTTT. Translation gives CASSWTEPNEKLFF.

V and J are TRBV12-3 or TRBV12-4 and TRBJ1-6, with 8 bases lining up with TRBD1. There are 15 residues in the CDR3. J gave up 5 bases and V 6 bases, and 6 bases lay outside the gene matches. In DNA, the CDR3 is TGTGCCAGCAGGTTGGACAGGGTAGATAATTCACCCCTCCACTTT. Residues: CASRLDRVDNSPLHF.

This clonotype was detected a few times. Here the CDR3 DNA reads TGTGCCAGCAAAATCACAGGCAACTATGGCTACACCTTC. Its translation is CASKITGNYGYTF. The chain combines TRBV12-3 or TRBV12-4 with TRBJ1-2; possible D gene TRBD1, 5 bases. CDR3 length: 13 residues. V was pared by 7 bases and J by 2 bases, with 11 bases between.